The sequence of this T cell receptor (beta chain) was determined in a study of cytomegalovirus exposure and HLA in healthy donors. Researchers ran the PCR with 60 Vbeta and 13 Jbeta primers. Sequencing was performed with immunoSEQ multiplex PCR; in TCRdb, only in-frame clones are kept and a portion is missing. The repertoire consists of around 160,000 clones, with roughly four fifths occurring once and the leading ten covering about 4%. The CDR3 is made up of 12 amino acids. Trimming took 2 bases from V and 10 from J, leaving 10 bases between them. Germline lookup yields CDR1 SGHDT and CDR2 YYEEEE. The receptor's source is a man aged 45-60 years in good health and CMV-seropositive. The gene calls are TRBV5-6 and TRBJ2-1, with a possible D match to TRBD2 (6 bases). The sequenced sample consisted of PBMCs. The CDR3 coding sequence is TGTGCCAGCAGCTTAGCCGCGGGAGAGCAGTTCTTC. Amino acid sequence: CASSLAAGEQFF.